Included here is one T cell receptor beta chain sequence, with context. The target of this receptor is not known. Per-nucleotide qualities are absent, and no much larger clonotype sits a single base away. Collaborating institutions collected whole blood in K2EDTA tubes following their own protocols. For TCRbeta analysis, collaborator samples were shipped as frozen whole blood, as isolated PBMCs, or as DNA extracted from either sample type. The immunoSEQ Assay, a bias-controlled multiplex PCR, was used to amplify TCRbeta CDR3 regions from genomic DNA. Concerning the study's data processing: The number of nucleated cells in each sample was estimated from the amplification of reference gene primers within the assay. To quantify the absolute abundance of each unique TCRbeta CDR3 rearrangement, sequence reads were collapsed and filtered. For each sample, productive Simpson clonality was calculated as the square root of Simpson's diversity index across productive rearrangements. TCRdb obtained this table from immuneACCESS and retained in-frame rearrangements with V and J assigned. These tables miss some clones; where compared with another copy, unresolved V genes account for less than half of the shortfall, and the remainder is unexplained. The DNA was the basis for D and trimming; V, J and clone size are from that table. For this sample the table gives more than 60,000 clones, of which roughly 90% were detected only once. The ten largest clones capture about 5% of the sample.

The data originate from a study of blood T cell repertoires in COVID-19 (dated by TCRdb to 2018 to 2021). Background for the entire study: Samples from collaborators originated in the United States, Italy and Spain and spanned both the acute and convalescent phases of COVID-19. Where HLA class I and class II types were available, the types were taken from metadata supplied by the sample provider, not from assay-based typing. The prospective study material was composed of cDNA or gDNA derived from T cells, B-cell-depleted T cells, or PBMCs. Sample metadata almost always included a de-identified subject ID, COVID-19 status, age in years and sex. Subjects who had been exposed to COVID-19, were actively infected with it, or had recovered from it provided the deeply sampled blood TCRbeta repertoires that made up the dataset. A freely available public database, intended as a resource for researchers studying the immune response to SARS-CoV-2, is where the repertoires were released. The samples were drawn from two sources: the first 160 participants of the ongoing ImmuneRACE study, and 1,200 or so subjects contributed by 6 global collaborators. Overall study outcomes, separate from this receptor: The amount of clinical and demographic metadata varied by source and participant and was provided uncurated.

Sequenced input: peripheral blood. The receptor was derived from a man aged 50 or older with acute or convalescent COVID-19.

At the DNA level, the sequence is TGTGCCACCAGTGATCCGGGGACAGGGGGATATGGCTACACCTTC. This is translated as CATSDPGTGGYGYTF. The chain is assembled from TRBV24-1 and TRBJ1-2; 11 middle bases align to TRBD1. Taken from cysteine to phenylalanine, the CDR3 has 15 residues. Only the CDR3 part of the read is kept: 45 bases, read in frame from the first base. The germline V gene provides CDR1 KGHDR and CDR2 SFDVKD. Germline trimming amounts to 3 bases on V and 5 bases on J, with 4 as the count of junction bases outside the gene matches.